This entry lists 10 T cell receptor beta chains sequenced from one sample in a study of T-cell memory formation after mild COVID-19. TCRdb processed the 5' RACE reads anew with MiXCR; each CDR3 protein has one entry. The table records 120,000 to 150,000 distinct CDR3 sequences, 6% of them present only once. The sequenced sample was PBMCs or a T cell subset sorted from them (not recorded which). The receptors were sampled from an adult woman who had mild COVID-19 (a few samples of this study predate the infection). Cell type and time point are not known.

This clonotype was observed a few times. The V and J genes are TRBV25-1 and TRBJ1-2; the D is unclear. Trimming shortened V by 3 bases and J by 2 bases, and 1 base separated the two germline ends. Germline V lookup: CDR1 MGHDK, CDR2 SYGVNS. This CDR3 comprises 11 residues. CDR3 bases: TGTGCCAGCAGTGACAACTATGGCTACACCTTC. Translation: CASSDNYGYTF.

CDR3 nucleotide sequence: TGTGCAAGTCGCTTAGGAGCTCGGCCGGACTACCATAAGAGGGATGGCACAGATACGCAGTATTTT. It yields the protein CASRLGARPDYHKRDGTDTQYF. The chain combines TRBV12-2 with TRBJ2-3; the DNA was not used to check the table's D call, TRBD2. TRBV12-2 has pseudogene status. This CDR3 has 22 amino acids.

There are many counts of this clonotype. This chain links TRBV20-1 with TRBJ2-7; TRBD2 aligns across 8 bases. Germline CDR1 is DFQATT and CDR2 is SNEGSKA (reference sequence). The CDR3 runs to 17 residues. V shed 5 bases and J 0 bases; nucleotides not matched to a gene: 15. DNA for the CDR3: TGCAGTGCTTTAAACCTGGGGGCTAGCGGGTTCTCCTACGAGCAGTACTTC. Encoded protein: CSALNLGASGFSYEQYF.

Many counts were recorded for this clonotype. This chain links TRBV9 with TRBJ2-7; the match to TRBD1 covers 7 bases. The CDR3 runs to 15 residues. V was pared by 3 bases and J by 1 base, with 7 bases of the junction left unmatched. Germline assignment: CDR1 SGDLS and CDR2 YYNGEE. Here the CDR3 DNA reads TGTGCCAGCAGCGCGGGACAGTCTCGGTCCTACGAGCAGTACTTC. Protein: CASSAGQSRSYEQYF.

This clonotype has a count of ten or more. In DNA, the CDR3 is TGTGCCACCAGCAGAGCAGGGACCCTGAAGTACTTC. It yields the protein CATSRAGTLKYF. The chain links TRBV15 to TRBJ2-7; D tentatively fits TRBD1 or TRBD2 (5 bases each). Germline CDR1 is LNHNV and CDR2 is YYDKDF (reference sequence). The CDR3 loop spans 12 amino acids. V lost 1 base, J lost 11 bases, and 12 bases lay in between.

This clonotype was detected ten times or more. This chain connects TRBV20-1 to TRBJ1-1; D unclear. The V end lost 6 bases, the J end lost 1 base, and 6 bases lay between the germline ends. CDR1 is DFQATT and CDR2 is SNEGSKA in the germline V gene (reference sequence). The CDR3 totals 11 residues. DNA for the CDR3: TGCAGTGCCGGGCCGAACACTGAAGCTTTCTTT. This gives the protein CSAGPNTEAFF.

This clonotype has at least ten counts. The genes are TRBV7-8 and TRBJ2-1; D gene uncertain. Germline CDR1 is SGHVS and CDR2 is FQNEAQ. V was pared by 4 bases and J by 4 bases, with 14 bases between. The CDR3 extends over 15 amino acids. DNA for the CDR3: TGTGCCAGCAGCTCCAGAGAGCCGTTATACAATGAGCAGTTCTTC. Translating it yields CASSSREPLYNEQFF.

This clonotype was observed a few times. The chain links TRBV5-1 to TRBJ2-5; 10 nucleotides align to TRBD2. Germline loops: CDR1 SGHRS, CDR2 YFSETQ. Trimming removed 2 bases from V and 5 bases from J; junction bases left unmatched: 6. The CDR3 is 15 amino acids. The CDR3 here is CASSFQRGGRETQYF. The CDR3 DNA reads TGCGCCAGCAGCTTCCAGCGGGGGGGCCGGGAGACCCAGTACTTC.

This clonotype was counted at least ten times. This chain links TRBV9 with TRBJ2-7, with 7 bases that match TRBD1. The CDR3 loop spans 16 amino acids. Losses at the gene ends were 0 bases for V and 0 bases for J; bases not matched to a gene: 6. Per germline, CDR1 SGDLS and CDR2 YYNGEE. CDR3 residues: CASSVGGQDGSYEQYF. The CDR3 nucleotides read TGTGCCAGCAGCGTAGGCGGACAGGACGGCTCCTACGAGCAGTACTTC. Drawing the rest from reference TRBV9 and TRBJ2-7, the complete variable domain is DSGVTQTPKHLITATGQRVTLRCSPRSGDLSVYWYQQSLDQGLQFLIQYYNGEERAKGNILERFSAQQFPDLHSELNLSSLELGDSALYFCASSVGGQDGSYEQYFGPGTRLTVT.

This clonotype was counted at least ten times. This chain connects TRBV5-1 to TRBJ2-7; tentatively, D is TRBD1 or TRBD2 (5 bases each). In germline, CDR1 is SGHRS, CDR2 YFSETQ. The CDR3 runs to 15 residues. V lost 1 base and J 0 bases, leaving 11 bases between the germline ends. CDR3 in amino acids: CASSLRGSSSYEQYF. Here the CDR3 DNA reads TGCGCCAGCAGCTTGCGGGGCTCCTCCTCCTACGAGCAGTACTTC.